The TCR beta chain under discussion was sequenced for a study of OX40 agonist ivuxolimab in advanced cancers. Study-wide background: The patients got ivuxolimab, which is an agonistic anti-OX40 (CD134) antibody. Ivuxolimab was administered intravenously to patients at 0.01 to 10 mg/kg every 2 weeks.

Study-wide points: There were, on average, more expanded clones in CD8+ T cells than in CD4+. Also present in some nonresponders was a low level of normalized T-cell clonal expansion.

Points on this clone: Its specificity is not known.

Clones were read by immunoSEQ multiplex PCR, and TCRdb kept only the in-frame ones, dropping some. The repertoire consists of roughly 120,000 clones, with around 91% occurring once and the leading ten covering 0.55% to 0.7%. Germline-derived CDR1 and CDR2 are SQVTM and ANQGSEA. Deletions cut 4 bases from V and 4 bases from J, with 10 bases between. The CDR3 covers 12 residues. The sequence derives from an adult with an advanced solid tumor such as melanoma, head and neck, liver or kidney cancer. This specimen was CD4+ or CD8+ T cells sorted from blood, taken in a trial of the OX40 agonist ivuxolimab. V is TRBV29-1 and J is TRBJ1-1, with unresolved D. Written as DNA, the CDR3 is TGCAGCGTTGTAGCAGGCAGCACTGAAGCTTTCTTT. This encodes CSVVAGSTEAFF.